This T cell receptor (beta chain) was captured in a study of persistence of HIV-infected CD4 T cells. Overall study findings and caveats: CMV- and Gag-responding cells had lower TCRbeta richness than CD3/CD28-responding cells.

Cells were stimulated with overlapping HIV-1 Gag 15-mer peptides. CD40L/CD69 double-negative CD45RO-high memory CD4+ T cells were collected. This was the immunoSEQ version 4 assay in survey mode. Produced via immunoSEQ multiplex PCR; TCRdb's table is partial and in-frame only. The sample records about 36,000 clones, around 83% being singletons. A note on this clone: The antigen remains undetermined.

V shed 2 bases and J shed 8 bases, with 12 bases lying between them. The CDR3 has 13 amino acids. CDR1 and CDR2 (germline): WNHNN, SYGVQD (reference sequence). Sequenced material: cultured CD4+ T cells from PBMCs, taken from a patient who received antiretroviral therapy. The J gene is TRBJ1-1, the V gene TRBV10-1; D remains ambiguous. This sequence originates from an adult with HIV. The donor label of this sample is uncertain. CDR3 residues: CASSEPGVREAFF. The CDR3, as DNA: TGCGCCAGCAGTGAGCCGGGAGTAAGAGAAGCTTTCTTT.